This T cell receptor beta chain appears in the sequencing data of a study of blood T cell repertoires in COVID-19. In germline, CDR1 is SEHNR, CDR2 FQNEAQ (reference sequence). J was trimmed by 5 bases and V by 3 bases; bases with no gene match: 3. There are 14 residues in the CDR3. On this clone itself: Other DNA sequences in the sample encode the same CDR3.

Produced via immunoSEQ multiplex PCR; TCRdb's table is partial and in-frame only. The data hold a few hundred thousand clones, with around 84% observed a single time. Sequenced sample: PBMCs or T cells enriched from blood (not recorded which). The sequence derives from a young woman who had recovered from COVID-19. V is TRBV7-9 and J is TRBJ1-1; 10 positions agree with TRBD1. CDR3 loop: CASSFGQGGTEAFF. The CDR3 region has the DNA TGTGCCAGCAGCTTCGGACAGGGGGGGACTGAAGCTTTCTTT. Full variable domain (missing parts from reference TRBV7-9 and TRBJ1-1): DTGVSQNPRHKITKRGQNVTFRCDPISEHNRLYWYRQTLGQGPEFLTYFQNEAQLEKSRLLSDRFSAERPKGSFSTLEIQRTEQGDSAMYLCASSFGQGGTEAFFGQGTRLTVV.